This paragraph covers one T cell receptor beta chain sequence. As yet, its antigen is unknown. Sequencing was designed to attain a depth spanning 1 in 200,000 to 1 in 1 million T cells. Produced via immunoSEQ multiplex PCR; TCRdb's table is partial and in-frame only. The data hold under 200,000 clones, with approximately 80% observed a single time. The germline CDR1 and CDR2 sequences are MGHRA and YSYEKL. This CDR3 comprises 20 residues. The J segment lost 0 bases and the V segment lost 4 bases, leaving 14 bases of the junction unmatched. This sample was taken from a study of cytotoxic CD8 clonotypes in ibrutinib-treated CLL. Study results and limitations: Public clonotypes, rarely seen, contracted or held steady on treatment. Patients showed higher baseline clonality than age-matched healthy donors, and it tracked circulating CD8+ T-cell counts.

The clonotype originates from a human donor with chronic lymphocytic leukemia. This rearrangement joins TRBV4-1 to TRBJ2-2; 10 nucleotides agree with TRBD2. The sequences come from PBMCs, collected after 24 months of ibrutinib treatment. CDR3 residues: CASSPGRTSGSFANTGELFF. CDR3 DNA: TGCGCCAGCAGCCCCGGGCGGACTAGCGGATCGTTCGCGAACACCGGGGAGCTGTTTTTT.